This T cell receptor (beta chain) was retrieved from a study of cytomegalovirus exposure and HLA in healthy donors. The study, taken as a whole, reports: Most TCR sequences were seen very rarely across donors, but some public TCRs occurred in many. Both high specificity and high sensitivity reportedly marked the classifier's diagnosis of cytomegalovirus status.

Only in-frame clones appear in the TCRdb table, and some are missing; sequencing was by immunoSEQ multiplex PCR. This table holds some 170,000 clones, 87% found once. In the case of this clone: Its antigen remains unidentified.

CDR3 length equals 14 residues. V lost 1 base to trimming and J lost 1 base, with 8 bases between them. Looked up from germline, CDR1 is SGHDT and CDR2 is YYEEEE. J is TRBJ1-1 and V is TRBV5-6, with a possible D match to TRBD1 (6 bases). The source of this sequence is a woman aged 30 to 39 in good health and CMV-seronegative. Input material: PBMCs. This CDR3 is CASSLSDRNTEAFF. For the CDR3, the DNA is TGTGCCAGCAGCTTGTCGGACAGGAACACTGAAGCTTTCTTT.